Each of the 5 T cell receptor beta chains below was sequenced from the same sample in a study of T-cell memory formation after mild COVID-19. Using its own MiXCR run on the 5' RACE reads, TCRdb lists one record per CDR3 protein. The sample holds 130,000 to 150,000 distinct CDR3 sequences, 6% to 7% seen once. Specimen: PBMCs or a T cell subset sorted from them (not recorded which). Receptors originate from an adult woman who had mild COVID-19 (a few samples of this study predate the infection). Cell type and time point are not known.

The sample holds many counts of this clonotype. CDR3 DNA: TGCGCCAGCAGCCCGGGGGCCCTGAACACTGAAGCTTTCTTT. Protein sequence: CASSPGALNTEAFF. The J gene is TRBJ1-1, the V gene TRBV4-3, with D perhaps TRBD1 (6 bases). There are 14 residues in the CDR3. Deletions cut 4 bases from V and 0 bases from J, with 9 bases between. From germline, CDR1 is LGHNA and CDR2 YSLEER.

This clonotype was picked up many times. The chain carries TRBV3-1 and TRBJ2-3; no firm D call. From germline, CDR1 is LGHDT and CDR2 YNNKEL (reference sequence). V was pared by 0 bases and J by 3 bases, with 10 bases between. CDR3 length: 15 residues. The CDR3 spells CASSQDPARTDTQYF. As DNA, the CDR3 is TGTGCCAGCAGCCAAGACCCAGCGAGGACAGATACGCAGTATTTT.

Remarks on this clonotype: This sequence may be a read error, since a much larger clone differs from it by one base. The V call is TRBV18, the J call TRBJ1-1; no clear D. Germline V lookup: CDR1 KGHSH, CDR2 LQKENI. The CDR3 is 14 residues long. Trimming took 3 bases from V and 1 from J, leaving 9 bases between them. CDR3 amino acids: CASSPERTNTEAFF. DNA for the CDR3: TGTGCCAGCTCACCGGAACGGACGAACACTGAAGCTTTCTTT.

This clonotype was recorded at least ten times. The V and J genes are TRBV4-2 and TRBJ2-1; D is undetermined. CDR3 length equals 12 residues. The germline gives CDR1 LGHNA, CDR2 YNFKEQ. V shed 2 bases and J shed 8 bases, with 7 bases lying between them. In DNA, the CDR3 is TGTGCCAGCAGCCAAAGTGGCTATGAGCAGTTCTTC. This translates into CASSQSGYEQFF.

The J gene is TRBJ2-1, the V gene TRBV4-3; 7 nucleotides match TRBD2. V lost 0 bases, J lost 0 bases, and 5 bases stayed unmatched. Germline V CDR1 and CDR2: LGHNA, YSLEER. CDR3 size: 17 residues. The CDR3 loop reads CASSQEGAGSSYNEQFF. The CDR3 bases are TGCGCCAGCAGCCAAGAAGGAGCGGGGTCCTCCTACAATGAGCAGTTCTTC.